This T cell receptor (beta chain) was profiled in a study of early T cells in non-severe SARS-CoV-2 infection. In this sample, this clonotype turned up a few times. CDR1 SGHTA and CDR2 FQGNSA come from the germline V gene. V dropped 0 bases and J dropped 5; count of bases not matched to a gene: 6. The CDR3 length is 16 residues. The library protocol tagged individual cDNA molecules with unique molecular identifiers. TCRdb reprocessed the 5' RACE reads via MiXCR and lists one record per CDR3 protein. Seen here are roughly 61,000 distinct CDR3 sequences, about 13% observed once, and the top ten hold roughly 8.8%.

The chain couples TRBV7-2 to TRBJ2-3; 9 positions agree with TRBD2. The TCR originated in an adult who was a healthcare worker with PCR-confirmed SARS-CoV-2 infection or an uninfected control (not recorded which). Sample: whole blood, taken at baseline. The CDR3 nucleotides read TGTGCCAGCAGCTTAGCGCGGGCGGGAGGGTTAGATACGCAGTATTTT. Residues: CASSLARAGGLDTQYF.